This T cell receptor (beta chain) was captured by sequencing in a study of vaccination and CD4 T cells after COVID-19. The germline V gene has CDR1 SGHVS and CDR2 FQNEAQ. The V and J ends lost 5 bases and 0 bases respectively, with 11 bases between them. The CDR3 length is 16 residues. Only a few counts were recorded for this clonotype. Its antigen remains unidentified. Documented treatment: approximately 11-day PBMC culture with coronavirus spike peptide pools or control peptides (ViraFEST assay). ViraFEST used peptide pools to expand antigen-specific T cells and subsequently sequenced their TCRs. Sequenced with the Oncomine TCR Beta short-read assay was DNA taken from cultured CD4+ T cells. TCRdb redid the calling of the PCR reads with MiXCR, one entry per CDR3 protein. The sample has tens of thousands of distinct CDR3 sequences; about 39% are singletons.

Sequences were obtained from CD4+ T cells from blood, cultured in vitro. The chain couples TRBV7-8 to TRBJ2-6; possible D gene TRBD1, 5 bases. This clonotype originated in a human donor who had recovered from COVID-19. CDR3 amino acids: CASSPQGFSGANVLTF. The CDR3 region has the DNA TGTGCCAGCAGCCCGCAGGGATTCTCTGGGGCCAACGTCCTGACTTTC.